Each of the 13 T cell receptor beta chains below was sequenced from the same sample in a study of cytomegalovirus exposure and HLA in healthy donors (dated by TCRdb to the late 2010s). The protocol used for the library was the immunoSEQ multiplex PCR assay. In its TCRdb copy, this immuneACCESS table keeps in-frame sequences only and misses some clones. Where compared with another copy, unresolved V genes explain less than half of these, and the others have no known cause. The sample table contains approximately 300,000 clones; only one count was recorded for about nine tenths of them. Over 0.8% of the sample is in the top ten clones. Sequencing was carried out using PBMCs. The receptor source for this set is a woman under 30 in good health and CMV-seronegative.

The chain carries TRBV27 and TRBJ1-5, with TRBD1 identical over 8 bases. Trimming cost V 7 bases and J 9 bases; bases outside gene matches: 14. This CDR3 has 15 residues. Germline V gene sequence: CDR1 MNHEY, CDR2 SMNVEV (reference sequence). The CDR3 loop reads CASKPQGEVFWPQHF. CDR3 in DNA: TGTGCCAGCAAACCACAGGGGGAGGTGTTTTGGCCCCAGCATTTT.

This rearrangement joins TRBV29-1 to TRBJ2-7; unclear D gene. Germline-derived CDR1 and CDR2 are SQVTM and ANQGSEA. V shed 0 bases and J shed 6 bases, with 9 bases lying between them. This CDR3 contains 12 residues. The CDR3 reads CSVEDPRGEQYF. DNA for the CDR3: TGCAGCGTTGAAGATCCTAGAGGCGAGCAGTACTTC.

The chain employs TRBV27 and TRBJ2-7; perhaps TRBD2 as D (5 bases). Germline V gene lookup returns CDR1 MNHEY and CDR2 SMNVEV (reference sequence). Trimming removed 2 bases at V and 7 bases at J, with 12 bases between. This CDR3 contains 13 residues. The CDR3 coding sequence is TGTGCCAGCAGTTTAAGGCCCCGCGGGGAGCAGTACTTC. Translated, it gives CASSLRPRGEQYF.

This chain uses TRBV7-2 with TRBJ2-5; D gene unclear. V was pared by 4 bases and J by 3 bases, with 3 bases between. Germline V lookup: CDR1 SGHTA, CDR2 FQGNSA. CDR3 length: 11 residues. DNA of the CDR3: TGTGCCAGCAGCTCCGAAGAGACCCAGTACTTC. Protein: CASSSEETQYF.

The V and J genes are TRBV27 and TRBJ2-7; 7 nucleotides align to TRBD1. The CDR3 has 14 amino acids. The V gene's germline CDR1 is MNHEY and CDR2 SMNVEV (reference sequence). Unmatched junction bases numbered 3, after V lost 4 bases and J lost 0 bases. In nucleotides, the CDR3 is TGTGCCAGCAGTTCTACAGGGGCCTCCTACGAGCAGTACTTC. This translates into CASSSTGASYEQYF.

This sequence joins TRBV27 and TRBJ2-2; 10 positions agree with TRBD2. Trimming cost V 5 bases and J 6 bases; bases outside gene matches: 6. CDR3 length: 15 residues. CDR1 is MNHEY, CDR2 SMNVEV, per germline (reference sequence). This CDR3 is CASSVSGRAPGELFF. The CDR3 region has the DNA TGTGCCAGCAGTGTCAGCGGGAGGGCCCCCGGGGAGCTGTTTTTT.

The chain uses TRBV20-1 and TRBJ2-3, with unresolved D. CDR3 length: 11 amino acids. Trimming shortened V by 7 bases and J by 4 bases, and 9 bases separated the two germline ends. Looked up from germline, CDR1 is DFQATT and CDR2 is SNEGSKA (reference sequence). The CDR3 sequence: CSVSFADTQYF. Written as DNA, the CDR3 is TGCAGTGTTTCCTTTGCAGATACGCAGTATTTT.

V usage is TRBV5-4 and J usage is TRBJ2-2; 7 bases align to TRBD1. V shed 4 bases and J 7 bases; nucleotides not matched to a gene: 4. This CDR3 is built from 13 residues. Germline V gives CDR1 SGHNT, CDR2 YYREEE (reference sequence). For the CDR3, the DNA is TGTGCCAGCAGCCTACAGGGGTTCGGGGAGCTGTTTTTT. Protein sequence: CASSLQGFGELFF.

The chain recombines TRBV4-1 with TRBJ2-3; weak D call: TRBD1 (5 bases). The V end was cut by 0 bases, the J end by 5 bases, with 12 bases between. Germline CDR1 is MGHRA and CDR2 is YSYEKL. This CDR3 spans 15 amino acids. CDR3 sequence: CASSQETQRGDTQYF. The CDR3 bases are TGCGCCAGCAGCCAAGAGACGCAAAGGGGAGATACGCAGTATTTT.

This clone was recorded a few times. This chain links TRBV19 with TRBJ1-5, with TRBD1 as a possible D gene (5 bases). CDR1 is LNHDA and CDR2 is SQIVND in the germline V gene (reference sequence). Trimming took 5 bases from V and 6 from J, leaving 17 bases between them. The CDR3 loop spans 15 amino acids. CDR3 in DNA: TGTGCCAGTAGTCAACCGGGCGCGGGGGGTCAGCCCCAGCATTTT. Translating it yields CASSQPGAGGQPQHF.

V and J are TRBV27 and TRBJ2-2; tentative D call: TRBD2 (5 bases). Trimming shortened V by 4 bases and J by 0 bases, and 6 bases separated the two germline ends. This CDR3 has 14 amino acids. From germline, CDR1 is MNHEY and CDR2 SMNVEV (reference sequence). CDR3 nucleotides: TGTGCCAGCAGTTATAGCGCGAACACCGGGGAGCTGTTTTTT. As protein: CASSYSANTGELFF.

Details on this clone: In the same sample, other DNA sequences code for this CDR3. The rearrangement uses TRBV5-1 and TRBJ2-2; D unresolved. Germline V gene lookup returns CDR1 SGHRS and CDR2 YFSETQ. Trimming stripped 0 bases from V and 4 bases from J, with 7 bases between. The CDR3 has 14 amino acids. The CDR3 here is CASSLETGTGELFF. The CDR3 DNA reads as TGCGCCAGCAGCTTGGAAACGGGCACCGGGGAGCTGTTTTTT. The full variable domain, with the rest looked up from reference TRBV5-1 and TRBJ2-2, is KAGVTQTPRYLIKTRGQQVTLSCSPISGHRSVSWYQQTPGQGLQFLFEYFSETQRNKGNFPGRFSGRQFSNSRSEMNVSTLELGDSALYLCASSLETGTGELFFGEGSRLTVL.

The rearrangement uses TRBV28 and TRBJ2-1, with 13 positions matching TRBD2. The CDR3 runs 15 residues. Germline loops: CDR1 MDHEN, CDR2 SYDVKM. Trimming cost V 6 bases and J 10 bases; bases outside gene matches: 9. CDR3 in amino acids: CASRGGLAGVGEQFF. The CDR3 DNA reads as TGTGCCAGCAGGGGCGGACTAGCGGGAGTGGGGGAGCAGTTCTTC.